Following are 29 T cell receptor beta chains from one sample sequenced in a study of T cells in Graves' hyperthyroidism and ophthalmopathy. It was RNA transcripts that yielded the amplified TCR beta CDR3 regions. Initially, a first-round RT-PCR of the TCR CDR3 employed the HTBI primer set. TCRdb processed the multiplex PCR reads anew with MiXCR; each CDR3 protein has one entry. The data hold 550,000 to 700,000 distinct CDR3 sequences, with 46% observed a single time. The specimen was peripheral blood or thyroid tissue (not recorded which). The receptors stem from an adult woman with Graves' disease, either hyperthyroidism or ophthalmopathy (not recorded which).

This clonotype was detected ten times or more. This rearrangement joins TRBV4-2 to TRBJ1-4; no firm D call. The V gene lost 1 base and the J gene lost 4 bases, with 7 bases spanning the gap. Germline CDR1 and CDR2: LGHNA and YNFKEQ. The CDR3 is 14 amino acids. The CDR3 DNA reads TGTGCCAGCAGCCAAGCGCAGGTTAATGAAAAACTGTTTTTT. Translating it yields CASSQAQVNEKLFF.

A note on this clonotype: A much larger clone sits a single nucleotide away, making a read error possible. The rearrangement links TRBV7-2 to TRBJ2-5; 7 nucleotides align to TRBD1. The V gene's germline CDR1 is SGHTA and CDR2 FQGNSA. The length of the CDR3 is 14 residues. V dropped 5 bases and J dropped 3; count of bases not matched to a gene: 6. CDR3 nucleotide sequence: TGTGCCAGCAGCCTTCCAGACAGGGAAGAGACCCAGTACTTC. Translated, it gives CASSLPDREETQYF. Variable domain in full (rest from reference TRBV7-2 and TRBJ2-5): GAGVSQSPSNKVTEKGKDVELRCDPISGHTALYWYRQSLGQGLEFLIYFQGNSAPDKSGLPSDRFSAERTGGSVSTLTIQRTQQEDSAVYLCASSLPDREETQYFGPGTRLLVL.

This clonotype was observed at least ten times. The V gene is TRBV6-5, the J gene TRBJ2-7; D call uncertain. From germline, CDR1 is MNHEY and CDR2 SVGAGI. CDR3 length: 14 residues. Trimming cost V 0 bases and J 3 bases, with 9 bases left between them. This CDR3 is CASSYSIGYYEQYF. The CDR3 DNA follows: TGTGCCAGCAGTTACTCGATCGGTTACTACGAGCAGTACTTC.

Ten or more counts support this clonotype. The chain couples TRBV7-8 to TRBJ1-1; D is undetermined. The germline CDR1 and CDR2 sequences are SGHVS and FQNEAQ. V was pared by 1 base and J by 3 bases, with 21 bases between. The CDR3 contains 18 residues. The CDR3 nucleotides are TGTGCCAGCAGCTTAGATAGGCTGAAGGGTGGAGATTACACTGAAGCTTTCTTT. Protein product: CASSLDRLKGGDYTEAFF.

The chain combines TRBV10-3 with TRBJ2-3; perhaps TRBD2 as D (5 bases). Trimming cost V 4 bases and J 0 bases, with 14 bases left between them. CDR3 length: 16 residues. CDR1 is ENHRY and CDR2 is SYGVKD in the germline V gene. The CDR3: CAISGGGSESTDTQYF. The CDR3 region has the DNA TGTGCCATCAGTGGTGGAGGTAGCGAAAGCACAGATACGCAGTATTTT.

This clonotype was counted ten times or more. This chain uses TRBV5-1 with TRBJ2-7; 8 bases line up with TRBD1. J gave up 5 bases and V 4 bases, and 8 bases lay outside the gene matches. The germline V gene encodes CDR1 SGHRS and CDR2 YFSETQ. The CDR3 is 14 residues long. The CDR3 region is CASSAETGVDEQYF. In nucleotides, the CDR3 is TGCGCCAGCAGCGCCGAGACAGGGGTCGACGAGCAGTACTTC.

The rearrangement uses TRBV2 and TRBJ1-2; D remains unclear. The CDR3 length is 15 residues. V was shortened by 5 bases and J by 1 base, with 14 bases between the two germline ends. Germline V gives CDR1 SNHLY, CDR2 FYNNEI. This chain's CDR3 is CASSLLDQVNYGYTF. The CDR3 nucleotides are TGTGCCAGCAGTTTATTAGATCAGGTTAACTATGGCTACACCTTC.

The V gene is TRBV7-9, the J gene TRBJ2-7; D is possibly TRBD2 (7 bases). Judging by the DNA end, TRBJ2-1 fits better; the J call may be wrong. Per germline, CDR1 SEHNR and CDR2 FQNEAQ (reference sequence). This CDR3 comprises 14 residues. The CDR3 reads CASTSSGGLNEQFF. Written as DNA, the CDR3 is TGTGCCAGCACCTCTTCCGGGGGGCTCAATGAGCAGTTCTTC.

To note about this clonotype: The junction differs from germline at one of its ends, possibly a read error. The CDR3 region is CATSVGHQTYGYTF. CDR3 coding DNA: TGTGCCACCAGTGTGGGACACCAGACCTATGGCTACACCTTC. The chain is built from TRBV10-3 and TRBJ1-2, with D possibly matching TRBD1 (6 bases). The V gene's germline CDR1 is ENHRY and CDR2 SYGVKD. The CDR3 length is 14 residues.

This clonotype was recorded many times. The chain has TRBV7-2 and TRBJ1-1; tentative D call: TRBD1 (5 bases). CDR1 is SGHTA and CDR2 is FQGNSA in the germline V gene. The V end was cut by 4 bases, the J end by 12 bases, with 21 bases between. The CDR3 covers 14 residues. The DNA of the CDR3 is TGTGCCAGCAGCTACGCGGGTGGGGGGGGTCTGTCTTTCTTT. This codes for CASSYAGGGGLSFF.

The chain uses TRBV20-1 and TRBJ2-7; D not certain. Trimming removed 5 bases at V and 2 bases at J, with 16 bases between. There are 14 residues in the CDR3. CDR1 and CDR2 (germline): DFQATT, SNEGSKA (reference sequence). The CDR3 nucleotides are TGCAGTGCTTCTTCTTCAGGTCGGGCCTACGAGCAGTACTTC. This gives the protein CSASSSGRAYEQYF.

The rearrangement uses TRBV7-2 and TRBJ1-1, with a weak D call TRBD1 (6 bases). CDR1 is SGHTA and CDR2 is FQGNSA in the germline V gene. CDR3 length: 14 residues. V was clipped by 6 bases and J by 0 bases, with 11 bases between them. The CDR3 reads CASRPGGMNTEAFF. CDR3 nucleotide sequence: TGTGCCAGCAGACCCGGGGGCATGAACACTGAAGCTTTCTTT.

This rearrangement joins TRBV20-1 to TRBJ2-7, with TRBD1 matching over 9 bases. The CDR3 has 16 residues. Per germline, CDR1 DFQATT and CDR2 SNEGSKA (reference sequence). With V trimmed by 5 bases and J by 2 bases, 13 bases remained unmatched. The CDR3 region has the DNA TGCAGTGCTCGGGGACAGGGAACACATCAAGCCTACGAGCAGTACTTC. Protein product: CSARGQGTHQAYEQYF.

The chain is built from TRBV29-1 and TRBJ2-2; weak D call: TRBD1 (6 bases). Germline CDR1 is SQVTM and CDR2 is ANQGSEA. This CDR3 is built from 13 residues. Deletions cut 6 bases from V and 5 bases from J, with 13 bases between. CDR3 sequence (DNA): TGCAGCGTGACCGGGACATTTACCGGGGAGCTGTTTTTT. Encoded protein: CSVTGTFTGELFF.

The chain uses TRBV10-3 and TRBJ2-5, with D unclear. The CDR3 is 12 amino acids. With 2 bases removed from V and 4 bases from J, the gap between germline ends came to 5 bases. Germline V CDR1 and CDR2: ENHRY, SYGVKD. DNA of the CDR3: TGTGCCATCAGTGAGGAGGTAGAGACCCAGTACTTC. It translates to CAISEEVETQYF.

This clonotype was observed many times. This rearrangement joins TRBV20-1 to TRBJ2-5; perhaps TRBD1 as D (7 bases). This CDR3 is 14 amino acids long. Germline V gene data show CDR1 as DFQATT and CDR2 as SNEGSKA (reference sequence). V lost 5 bases and J 4 bases, leaving 17 bases between the germline ends. The CDR3 bases are TGCAGTGCTGGCCTCCGACAGGGAGGAGAGACCCAGTACTTC. Translation: CSAGLRQGGETQYF.

The gene calls are TRBV7-8 and TRBJ1-5, with D possibly being TRBD1 (6 bases). V lost 5 bases and J 5 bases, leaving 13 bases between the germline ends. Germline CDR1 reads SGHVS; CDR2 reads FQNEAQ. The CDR3 runs 14 residues. CDR3 residues: CASSTGAGDQPQHF. CDR3 DNA: TGTGCCAGCAGCACGGGGGCAGGGGATCAGCCCCAGCATTTT.

There are many counts of this clonotype. V and J are TRBV7-9 and TRBJ2-5; no firm D call. With 2 bases removed from V and 1 base from J, the gap between germline ends came to 11 bases. This CDR3 has 15 residues. Germline values: CDR1 SEHNR, CDR2 FQNEAQ (reference sequence). DNA of the CDR3: TGTGCCAGCAGCTTAAATTTAGGGTCCCAAGAGACCCAGTACTTC. It is translated as CASSLNLGSQETQYF.

CDR3 coding DNA: TGTGCCAGCAGGTGGACTGCGAGACAAGAGACCCAGTACTTC. Translating gives CASRWTARQETQYF. V gene TRBV11-2 combines with J gene TRBJ2-5; D may be TRBD2 (5 bases). The CDR3 is made up of 14 amino acids. Germline lookup yields CDR1 SGHAT and CDR2 FQNNGV. Trimming left V 6 bases short and J 2 bases short, with 13 bases between.

With respect to this clonotype: The DNA is left out, because the CDR3 cannot be placed on it with certainty; the CDR3 is given as TCRdb lists it. The genes are TRBV12-3 or TRBV12-4 and TRBJ1-2; the listed D gene, TRBD1, was not tested against the DNA. Ends included, the CDR3 has 17 residues. CDR3 residues: CACSARGQGAINYGYTF.

The chain uses TRBV2 and TRBJ2-5; TRBD2 matches at 8 bases. V lost 6 bases, J lost 4 bases, and 4 bases stayed unmatched. This CDR3 has 13 residues. The V gene's germline CDR1 is SNHLY and CDR2 FYNNEI. This chain's CDR3 is CASRAGRGETQYF. The DNA for the CDR3 is TGTGCCAGCAGGGCCGGGAGGGGAGAGACCCAGTACTTC. Full variable domain (outside the CDR3, taken from reference TRBV2 and TRBJ2-5): EPEVTQTPSHQVTQMGQEVILRCVPISNHLYFYWYRQILGQKVEFLVSFYNNEISEKSEIFDDQFSVERPDGSNFTLKIRSTKLEDSAMYFCASRAGRGETQYFGPGTRLLVL.

This clonotype came up many times. The chain links TRBV7-9 to TRBJ2-7, with unresolved D. The V end was cut by 7 bases, the J end by 0 bases, with 16 bases between. CDR3 length: 15 amino acids. Germline-derived CDR1 and CDR2 are SEHNR and FQNEAQ (reference sequence). The CDR3 loop reads CASIPTSLSSYEQYF. CDR3 nucleotides: TGTGCCAGCATCCCCACCTCCTTGAGCTCCTACGAGCAGTACTTC. The whole variable domain, remainder taken from reference TRBV7-9 and TRBJ2-7, is DTGVSQNPRHKITKRGQNVTFRCDPISEHNRLYWYRQTLGQGPEFLTYFQNEAQLEKSRLLSDRFSAERPKGSFSTLEIQRTEQGDSAMYLCASIPTSLSSYEQYFGPGTRLTVT.

This clonotype was recorded many times. V is TRBV5-6 and J is TRBJ2-2, with unresolved D. Trimming pared 2 bases from V and 13 bases from J, leaving 12 bases between. Germline V gene sequence: CDR1 SGHDT, CDR2 YYEEEE. This CDR3 has 12 amino acids. The CDR3 nucleotides are TGTGCCAGCAGCTTAGACGACCGCCGGCTGTTTTTT. Its translation is CASSLDDRRLFF.

In regard to this clonotype: A much bigger clone sits one base away, suggesting this may be a read error. Without the conserved terminal phenylalanine or tryptophan, this CDR3 likely stems from a read error. The V call is TRBV7-9, the J call TRBJ1-5, with TRBD1 matching over 8 bases. The V segment lost 7 bases and the J segment 9 bases; nucleotides outside the gene matches: 17. Germline V lookup: CDR1 SEHNR, CDR2 FQNEAQ (reference sequence). The CDR3 is 16 residues long. CDR3 residues: CASKSGRDRLEWPQHS. DNA for the CDR3: TGTGCCAGCAAATCAGGAAGGGACAGGCTTGAGTGGCCCCAGCATTCT.

This clonotype was counted ten times or more. V usage is TRBV28 and J usage is TRBJ1-3; D is uncertain. This CDR3 contains 10 residues. The germline V gene has CDR1 MDHEN and CDR2 SYDVKM. V gave up 10 bases and J gave up 8 bases, with 9 bases separating them. CDR3 residues: CATERDTIYF. The CDR3 DNA sequence: TGTGCCACCGAACGGGACACCATATATTTT. The variable domain in full, completed from reference TRBV28 and TRBJ1-3, reads DVKVTQSSRYLVKRTGEKVFLECVQDMDHENMFWYRQDPGLGLRLIYFSYDVKMKEKGDIPEGYSVSREKKERFSLILESASTNQTSMYLCATERDTIYFGEGSWLTVV.

This clonotype was detected ten times or more. The chain couples TRBV29-1 to TRBJ1-2; tentatively, D is TRBD1 (6 bases). Germline V gives CDR1 SQVTM, CDR2 ANQGSEA. The CDR3 contains 11 residues. V was clipped by 4 bases and J by 7 bases, with 10 bases between them. The CDR3 nucleotides are TGCAGCGTTGGGACAGCCTCTGGCTACACCTTC. The encoded protein is CSVGTASGYTF.

This clonotype has a count of ten or more. The chain combines TRBV24-1 with TRBJ1-1, with unresolved D. V was shortened by 5 bases and J by 1 base, with 7 bases between the two germline ends. The CDR3 has 13 residues. Germline V gene sequence: CDR1 KGHDR, CDR2 SFDVKD. For the CDR3, the DNA is TGTGCCACCAGTGGCCAGAAGAACACTGAAGCTTTCTTT. Translating gives CATSGQKNTEAFF.

This clonotype has ten or more counts. This rearrangement joins TRBV12-3 or TRBV12-4 to TRBJ1-2, with unresolved D. Trimming shortened V by 4 bases and J by 1 base, and 16 bases separated the two germline ends. CDR3 size: 16 residues. Here the CDR3 reads CASSSYPRTVNYGYTF. The CDR3 DNA follows: TGTGCCAGCAGTTCCTACCCGCGGACGGTTAACTATGGCTACACCTTC.

This clonotype came up many times. The V call is TRBV14, the J call TRBJ2-5, with 7 bases identical to TRBD2. With V trimmed by 4 bases and J by 5 bases, 7 bases remained unmatched. CDR1 is SGHDN and CDR2 is FVKESK in the germline V gene. There are 14 residues in the CDR3. CDR3 DNA: TGTGCCAGCAGCCGGAGGGCCGGGAGGGAGACCCAGTACTTC. Residues: CASSRRAGRETQYF.